This T cell receptor (beta chain) derives from a study of beta chain features in type 1 diabetes. General study points: The influence of HLA type on TCRB rearrangement stayed undetermined.

The whole isolated RNA underwent reverse transcription, so sequencing captured expressed TCRB transcripts. Clones were sequenced by immunoSEQ multiplex PCR, and TCRdb holds only the in-frame ones, with some missing. This table has approximately 100,000 clones, 40% appearing once. For this clone: Its antigen is unidentified.

The junction had 10 bases not matched to a gene; V was cut back by 5 bases and J by 8 bases. Germline V CDR1 and CDR2: SGHAT, FQNNGV. This CDR3 spans 14 amino acids. The chain links TRBV11-2 to TRBJ1-2; TRBD1 agrees at 8 bases. Material for sequencing was stem cell memory CD4+ T cells from blood. The TCR sequence derives from a young woman in good health. The CDR3 DNA reads TGTGCCAGCAGCCGTTTACAGGGGGAGTGGGGCTACACCTTC. Translated, it gives CASSRLQGEWGYTF. Based on the CDR3 plus reference TRBV11-2 and TRBJ1-2, the full variable domain is EAGVAQSPRYKIIEKRQSVAFWCNPISGHATLYWYQQILGQGPKLLIQFQNNGVVDDSQLPKDRFSAERLKGVDSTLKIQPAKLEDSAVYLCASSRLQGEWGYTFGSGTRLTVV.